This TCR beta chain was captured in a study of blood T cell repertoires in COVID-19 (dated by TCRdb to the early 2020s). Looking at the study overall: Samples from collaborators originated in the United States, Italy and Spain and spanned both the acute and convalescent phases of COVID-19. A de-identified subject ID, COVID-19 status, age in years and sex were almost always included in the sample metadata. The material from the prospective study consisted of cDNA or gDNA derived from T cells, B-cell-depleted T cells, or PBMCs. Deeply sampled blood TCRbeta repertoires from subjects exposed to, actively infected with, or recovered from COVID-19 were included in the dataset. The samples were drawn from the first 160 participants of the ongoing ImmuneRACE study and from 1,254 subjects provided by 6 global collaborators. The repertoires were released in a freely available public database intended as a resource for research on the immune response to SARS-CoV-2. Where available, HLA class I and class II types were obtained from metadata supplied by the sample provider rather than from assay-based typing. The paper's findings and limits, for the study overall: How much clinical and demographic metadata was included differed by source and by participant, and the metadata was provided uncurated.

TCRbeta CDR3 regions were amplified from genomic DNA by means of the immunoSEQ Assay, a bias-controlled multiplex PCR. For the original study's pipeline: Nucleated cell counts per sample were estimated from amplification of reference gene primers within the assay. To quantify the absolute abundance of each unique TCRbeta CDR3 rearrangement, sequence reads were collapsed and filtered. For each sample, productive Simpson clonality was calculated by taking the square root of Simpson's diversity index across productive rearrangements. This immuneACCESS table, as held by TCRdb, lists in-frame sequences with V and J called but not all clones. Of the missing ones, under half trace to an unresolved V gene in checked studies; the others have no known cause. That table supplies the V and J calls and clone size; D and trimming were determined from the DNA. The sample records more than 100,000 clones, around 82% of which are singletons. Together, the top ten hold around an eighth of the sample.

Another Seattle source contributed samples from volunteer blood donors who had recovered from COVID-19. Collaborating institutions collected whole blood in K2EDTA tubes following their own protocols. For TCRbeta analysis, collaborators shipped samples in one of three forms: frozen whole blood, isolated PBMCs, or DNA extracted from either of those sample types. As concerns this clone: Its antigen specificity is not known. Per-nucleotide qualities are absent, and no much larger clonotype sits a single base away.

The receptor's source is a woman younger than 45 who had recovered from COVID-19. The sample consisted of peripheral blood.

The nucleotide sequence reads as follows: TGCGCCAGCAGCCCGACGCCACTAGCGGGACAGACAGATACGCAGTATTTT. Its translation is CASSPTPLAGQTDTQYF. Here the chain combines TRBV4-1 and TRBJ2-3, with 10 junctional bases fitting TRBD2. The germline V gene sets CDR1 to MGHRA and CDR2 to YSYEKL. For this chain, trimming is 4 bases at the V end and 3 bases at the J end, and the number of junction bases without a gene match is 10. Inclusive of the bounding cysteine and phenylalanine, the CDR3 is 17 residues long. The only DNA kept is the CDR3, 51 bases in frame from the first base.